A selection of T cell receptor beta chains follows, all from one sample in a study of T cell responses to AZD1222 COVID-19 vaccine. Using immunoSEQ multiplex PCR, the repertoire was profiled, and TCRdb retains in-frame clones only, with some absent. Found here are roughly 130,000 clones, roughly 88% of them singletons; the top ten hold 7.6%. The source material was peripheral blood, sampled on day 0 of AZD1222 vaccination. The source is an adult in good health. Each CDR3 is given with its conserved first and last residue. D genes are given only for firm matches. The size entry is marked missing in some rows and otherwise reads once, few, many or a size class.

>TRBV7-9|TRBJ2-7|.|TRBD1
CASSISGTGGRSSYEQYF
TGTGCCAGCAGTATTTCCGGGACAGGGGGCCGAAGCTCCTACGAGCAGTACTTC
>TRBV9|TRBJ2-5|.|TRBD2
CASSVGLAQETQYF
TGTGCCAGCAGCGTAGGACTAGCTCAAGAGACCCAGTACTTC
>TRBV7-9|TRBJ1-2|.|.
CASSPVGVRFYGYTF
TGTGCCAGCAGCCCGGTTGGGGTAAGATTCTATGGCTACACCTTC
>TRBV18|TRBJ1-1|.|.
CASSPFTGNTEAFF
TGTGCCAGCTCACCGTTCACAGGGAACACTGAAGCTTTCTTT
>TRBV4-1|TRBJ1-6|.|TRBD1
CASSRLTGVGSPLHF
TGCGCCAGCAGCCGTCTGACAGGGGTAGGTTCACCCCTCCACTTT
>TRBV5-1|TRBJ1-1|once|.
CASSLELFTEAFF
TGCGCCAGCAGCTTAGAATTATTTACTGAAGCTTTCTTT
>TRBV6-5|TRBJ1-1|.|.
CASSPKGGTEAFF
TGTGCCAGCAGCCCCAAGGGGGGGACTGAAGCTTTCTTT
>TRBV9|TRBJ2-1|.|TRBD2
CASSVLAGAFNEQFF
TGTGCCAGCAGCGTACTAGCGGGAGCGTTTAATGAGCAGTTCTTC
>TRBV12-5|TRBJ2-1|.|TRBD2
CASVNAAGAYNEQFF
TGTGCTAGTGTCAATGCAGCGGGAGCCTACAATGAGCAGTTCTTC
>TRBV10-2|TRBJ2-3|.|.
CASSEVGVSTDTQYF
TGCGCCAGCAGTGAGGTGGGGGTTAGCACAGATACGCAGTATTTT
>TRBV7-2|TRBJ2-5|.|.
CASSLGLIKETQYF
TGTGCCAGCAGCTTAGGACTTATCAAAGAGACCCAGTACTTC
>TRBV15|TRBJ2-7|.|TRBD1
CATSTGGLTYEQYF
TGTGCCACCAGCACAGGGGGATTGACCTACGAGCAGTACTTC
>TRBV6-5|TRBJ1-2|.|.
CASRRTGWEGYTF
TGTGCCAGCAGACGTACAGGGTGGGAGGGCTACACCTTC
>TRBV7-9|TRBJ1-5|few|.
CASSSAGNQPQHF
TGTGCCAGCAGCTCCGCAGGCAATCAGCCCCAGCATTTT
>TRBV28|TRBJ2-1|few|.
CASSRITTEEQFF
TGTGCCAGCAGCCGAATCACGACAGAGGAGCAGTTCTTC
>TRBV27|TRBJ1-1|.|TRBD1
CASSFGMETGGTEAFF
TGTGCCAGCAGTTTCGGTATGGAGACAGGGGGGACTGAAGCTTTCTTT
>TRBV28|TRBJ1-1|.|.
CASSTQLEAFF
TGTGCCAGCAGTACCCAGCTTGAAGCTTTCTTT
>TRBV6-2/TRBV6-3|TRBJ2-2|once|TRBD1
CASSYKKGATGELFF
TGTGCCAGCAGTTACAAAAAGGGGGCTACCGGGGAGCTGTTTTTT
>TRBV5-1|TRBJ2-7|.|TRBD2
CASSHSPGLAYEQYF
TGCGCCAGCAGCCATTCACCGGGACTAGCCTACGAGCAGTACTTC
>TRBV7-2|TRBJ1-2|.|TRBD1
CASSVDRVKGYTF
TGTGCCAGCAGCGTGGACAGGGTGAAAGGCTACACCTTC
>TRBV6-5|TRBJ1-2|few|.
CASSPYRAGGYTF
TGTGCCAGCAGCCCCTACAGGGCGGGAGGCTACACCTTC
>TRBV3-1/TRBV3-2|TRBJ2-7|few|.
CASSQDRTARHF
TGTGCCAGCAGCCAAGATCGGACGGCGAGGCACTTC
>TRBV28|TRBJ1-4|.|TRBD1
CASSRAGTGDEKLFF
TGTGCCAGCAGCAGAGCCGGGACAGGGGATGAAAAACTGTTTTTT
>TRBV28|TRBJ1-2|.|.
CASSPPGGRNYGYTF
TGTGCCAGCAGTCCGCCTGGGGGCCGGAACTATGGCTACACCTTC
>TRBV18|TRBJ1-5|.|TRBD1
CASSLGQASNQPQHF
TGTGCCAGCTCACTCGGACAGGCTAGCAATCAGCCCCAGCATTTT
>TRBV6-5|TRBJ1-3|.|TRBD1
CASSYSSGGLNTIYF
TGTGCCAGCAGTTACTCGTCAGGGGGCCTGAACACCATATATTTT
>TRBV2|TRBJ2-1|once|.
CASSESQSRGREQFF
TGTGCCAGCAGTGAAAGTCAATCGCGGGGAAGGGAGCAGTTCTTC
>TRBV5-6|TRBJ1-2|.|.
CASSWGQGSNGYTF
TGTGCCAGCAGCTGGGGCCAGGGTAGTAATGGCTACACCTTC
>TRBV7-9|TRBJ2-7|once|.
CASSKNRRRGANTYEQYF
TGTGCCAGCAGCAAAAACCGTCGGAGAGGTGCGAACACCTACGAGCAGTACTTC
>TRBV30|TRBJ2-2|.|.
CAWSTGLRVGELFF
TGTGCCTGGAGTACAGGCCTCCGGGTCGGGGAGCTGTTTTTT
>TRBV27|TRBJ1-5|.|.
CASRRRSNQPQHF
TGTGCCAGCAGACGACGGAGCAATCAGCCCCAGCATTTT
>TRBV3-1/TRBV3-2|TRBJ1-1|.|TRBD1
CASSQSPGQRGRAFF
TGTGCCAGCAGCCAATCCCCGGGACAGCGAGGGCGAGCTTTCTTT
>TRBV12-5|TRBJ2-7|.|.
CASGFGPSNEQYF
TGTGCTAGTGGTTTTGGACCATCCAACGAGCAGTACTTC
>TRBV19|TRBJ2-1|.|.
CASSWGDSYNEQFF
TGTGCCAGTAGTTGGGGGGACTCCTACAATGAGCAGTTCTTC
>TRBV18|TRBJ2-7|.|TRBD1
CASSPAGTGSSYEQYF
TGTGCCAGCTCACCAGCGGGGACAGGGTCCTCCTACGAGCAGTACTTC
>TRBV5-1|TRBJ1-1|.|.
CASSWGVSNTEAFF
TGCGCCAGCAGCTGGGGGGTTTCGAACACTGAAGCTTTCTTT
>TRBV9|TRBJ1-5|.|TRBD1
CASSPSGTGPSSAQHF
TGTGCCAGCAGCCCATCCGGGACAGGGCCTAGTAGCGCCCAGCATTTT
>TRBV6-6|TRBJ1-1|once|TRBD1
CASSRDRDSSSNTEAFF
TGTGCCAGCAGTCGCGACCGGGACAGTTCTTCGAACACTGAAGCTTTCTTT
>TRBV6-5|TRBJ2-7|once|.
CASRAGTASYEQYF
TGTGCCAGCAGGGCCGGGACGGCCTCCTACGAGCAGTACTTC
>TRBV10-1|TRBJ1-2|.|.
CASTSTREPGYGYTF
TGCGCCAGCACCTCAACCCGAGAGCCAGGCTATGGCTACACCTTC
>TRBV18|TRBJ1-4|.|.
CASSRGLEEKLFF
TGTGCCAGCTCACGGGGGCTTGAGGAAAAACTGTTTTTT
>TRBV27|TRBJ1-6|.|.
CASRADRYNSPLHF
TGTGCCAGCAGGGCAGACAGATATAATTCACCCCTCCACTTT
>TRBV27|TRBJ1-4|.|.
CASSLGGLDEKLFF
TGTGCCAGCAGTTTAGGGGGGCTTGATGAAAAACTGTTTTTT
>TRBV14|TRBJ2-1|.|.
CASSQLGRGLYNEQFF
TGTGCCAGCAGCCAACTTGGCAGGGGATTGTACAATGAGCAGTTCTTC
>TRBV7-9|TRBJ1-1|.|.
CASSLDTLSGTEAFF
TGTGCCAGCAGCTTAGATACTCTGAGCGGCACTGAAGCTTTCTTT
>TRBV19|TRBJ2-1|.|TRBD2
CASEPRTSGASEQFF
TGTGCCAGCGAGCCCCGGACTAGCGGTGCAAGTGAGCAGTTCTTC
>TRBV2|TRBJ2-1|once|.
CASSAGRGGNEQFF
TGTGCCAGCAGTGCGGGACGAGGGGGCAATGAGCAGTTCTTC
>TRBV5-4|TRBJ2-3|once|.
CASSLQTRTDTQYF
TGTGCCAGCAGCCTTCAGACGCGCACAGATACGCAGTATTTT
>TRBV12-3/TRBV12-4|TRBJ1-4|.|.
CASLTDLNEKLFF
TGTGCCAGTTTGACAGACCTTAATGAAAAACTGTTTTTT
>TRBV21-1|TRBJ2-1|.|.
CASRSPLRARVGWNEQFF
TGTGCCAGCAGAAGCCCCCTTAGGGCCAGGGTGGGCTGGAATGAGCAGTTCTTC
>TRBV19|TRBJ2-2|.|.
CASSARGTDGELFF
TGTGCCAGTAGTGCGAGGGGTACTGACGGGGAGCTGTTTTTT
>TRBV18|TRBJ1-1|.|.
CASSPSSDKAFF
TGTGCCAGCTCACCTTCGTCGGATAAAGCTTTCTTT
>TRBV4-1|TRBJ1-2|.|.
CASSQLTVRRYGYTF
TGCGCCAGCAGCCAATTGACAGTTCGGCGCTATGGCTACACCTTC